This TCR beta chain was sequenced during a study of blood T cell repertoires in COVID-19. Overall study: The United States, Italy and Spain supplied acute and convalescent COVID-19 samples. PBMCs, B-cell-depleted T cells, or T cells provided the cDNA or gDNA that made up the material.

Original methodology: Reference gene primer amplification gave estimated nucleated cell counts. Clones were read by immunoSEQ multiplex PCR, and TCRdb kept only the in-frame ones, dropping some. V, J and clone size are taken as reported in that table, and D and trimming were inferred from the DNA itself. The sample records about 95,000 clones, about 87% being singletons. Looked up from germline, CDR1 is LGHDT and CDR2 is YNNKEL (reference sequence). The CDR3 spans 15 residues. V lost 1 base and J 0 bases, leaving 8 bases between the germline ends. Sequencing used peripheral blood. The sequence came from a human donor in a cohort sampled during active COVID-19. V and J are TRBV3-1 (or the pseudogene TRBV3-2) and TRBJ2-3; possible D gene TRBD2, 5 bases. CDR3 sequence: CASSQAGVSTDTQYF. The CDR3 nucleotides read TGTGCCAGCAGCCAAGCCGGGGTTAGCACAGATACGCAGTATTTT.